This entry is about one TCR beta chain. This record comes from a study of control samples from healthy donors and cancer patients. Some clones are missing from TCRdb's copy, which holds only in-frame ones; the method was immunoSEQ multiplex PCR. The sample records about 120,000 clones, more than 80% being singletons. This clonotype originated in a man in his fifties or sixties in good health. Material for sequencing was blood.

CDR3 coding DNA: TGTGCCAGCAGACCCAGGACAGCCGGCACAGATACGCAGTATTTT. This sequence encodes CASRPRTAGTDTQYF. The chain has TRBV27 and TRBJ2-3; TRBD1 might be the D (6 bases). The CDR3 length is 15 residues. Deletions cut 6 bases from V and 1 base from J, with 14 bases between. Germline lookup yields CDR1 MNHEY and CDR2 SMNVEV (reference sequence).